Shown below are 4 T cell receptor beta chains from a single sample sequenced in a study of blood T cell repertoires in COVID-19. The table came from immunoSEQ multiplex PCR; TCRdb's copy has only in-frame clones and leaves some out. The sample has about 63,000 clones; roughly 80% are singletons. The sequenced material came from PBMCs or T cells enriched from blood (not recorded which). These TCRs come from a woman aged 40 to 50 with acute COVID-19.

In the case of this clone: One junction end disagrees with the germline gene, perhaps due to a read error. The chain joins TRBV2 to TRBJ1-2, with 7 bases lining up with TRBD1. CDR1 and CDR2 (germline): SNHLY, FYNNEI. The CDR3 is 12 amino acids. The CDR3 DNA reads TGTGCCAGCAGCGCCGGGACAGAAAGAAAATACTTC. This translates into CASSAGTERKYF.

The chain couples TRBV27 to TRBJ2-1; 8 positions match TRBD1. Per germline, CDR1 MNHEY and CDR2 SMNVEV (reference sequence). This CDR3 is 14 amino acids long. V shed 2 bases, J shed 7 bases, and the junction held 4 bases outside the gene matches. The CDR3 spells CASSLRQGRNEQFF. The CDR3 nucleotides are TGTGCCAGCAGTTTAAGACAGGGGAGAAATGAGCAGTTCTTC.

This chain uses TRBV27 with TRBJ1-6; D remains unclear. There are 12 residues in the CDR3. The ends were cut back, 5 bases at V and 13 bases at J, with 12 bases in the middle. Per germline, CDR1 MNHEY and CDR2 SMNVEV (reference sequence). The CDR3 sequence: CASSPGTTPLHF. The DNA of the CDR3 is TGTGCCAGCAGTCCCGGTACTACCCCCCTCCACTTT.

The rearrangement links TRBV28 to TRBJ2-4; 7 bases are a match to TRBD2. The germline V gene has CDR1 MDHEN and CDR2 SYDVKM. The CDR3 has 16 residues. Losses at the gene ends were 5 bases for V and 0 bases for J; bases not matched to a gene: 7. The CDR3 DNA sequence: TGTGCCAGCAGTCCCGCGGGGGTGCTAGCCAAAAACATTCAGTACTTC. Translated: CASSPAGVLAKNIQYF.